This record covers a single T cell receptor beta chain. This entry is derived from a study of blood T cell repertoires in COVID-19. Study-wide context: There were acute and convalescent COVID-19 samples, and they came from the United States, Italy and Spain. T cells, B-cell-depleted T cells, or PBMCs provided the cDNA or gDNA that served as material.

Authors' analysis steps: For nucleated cells, counts were estimated from reference gene primer amplification. The assay was immunoSEQ multiplex PCR, and TCRdb's table has in-frame clones only and misses some. For V, J and clone size, that table is used; D and trimming come from the DNA. The sample holds fewer than 200,000 clones; roughly 70% are singletons and the top ten take under 3.5%. Germline CDR1 LGHDT, CDR2 YNNKEL (reference sequence). The V gene end was trimmed by 4 bases and the J gene end by 6 bases; junction bases not matched to a gene: 6. The CDR3 is made up of 14 amino acids. The receptor comes from a woman older than 75 with acute or convalescent COVID-19. Material: peripheral blood. The rearrangement uses TRBV3-1 (or the pseudogene TRBV3-2) and TRBJ1-1, with 9 bases matching TRBD1. The CDR3 DNA reads TGTGCCAGCAGCCCTTCTTACAGGGGGCCTGAAGCTTTCTTT. This sequence encodes CASSPSYRGPEAFF.